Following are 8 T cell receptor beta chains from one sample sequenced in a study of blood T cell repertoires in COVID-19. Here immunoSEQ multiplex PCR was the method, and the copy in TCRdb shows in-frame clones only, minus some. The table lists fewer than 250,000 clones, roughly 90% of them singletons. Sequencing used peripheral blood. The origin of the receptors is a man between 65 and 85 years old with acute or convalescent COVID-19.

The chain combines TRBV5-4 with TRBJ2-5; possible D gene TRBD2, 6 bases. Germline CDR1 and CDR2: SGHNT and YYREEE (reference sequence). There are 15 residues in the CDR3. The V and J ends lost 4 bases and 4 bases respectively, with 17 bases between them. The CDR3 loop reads CASSPGGATAETQYF. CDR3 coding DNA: TGTGCCAGCAGCCCCGGAGGGGCCACGGCAGAGACCCAGTACTTC.

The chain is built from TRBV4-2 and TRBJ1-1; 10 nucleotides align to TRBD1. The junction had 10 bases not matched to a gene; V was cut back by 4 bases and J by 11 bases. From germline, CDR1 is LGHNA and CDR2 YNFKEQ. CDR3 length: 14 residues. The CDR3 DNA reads TGTGCCAGCAGCCCGGGGACAGGGGAGGCTTTGGCTTTCTTT. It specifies CASSPGTGEALAFF.

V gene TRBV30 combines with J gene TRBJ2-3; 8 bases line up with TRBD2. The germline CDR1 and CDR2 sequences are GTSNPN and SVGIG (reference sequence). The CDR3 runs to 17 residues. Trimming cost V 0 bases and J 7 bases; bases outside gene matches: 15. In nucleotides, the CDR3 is TGTGCCTGGAGTGTACGAGGCGGGAGGAATGTAATGAATACGCAGTATTTT. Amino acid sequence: CAWSVRGGRNVMNTQYF.

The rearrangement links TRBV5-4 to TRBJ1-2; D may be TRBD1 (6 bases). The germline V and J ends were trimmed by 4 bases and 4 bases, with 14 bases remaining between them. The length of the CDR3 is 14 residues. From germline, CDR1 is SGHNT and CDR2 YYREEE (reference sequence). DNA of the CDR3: TGTGCCAGCAGCCGGGACAAGGTGGGCTATGGCTACACCTTC. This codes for CASSRDKVGYGYTF.

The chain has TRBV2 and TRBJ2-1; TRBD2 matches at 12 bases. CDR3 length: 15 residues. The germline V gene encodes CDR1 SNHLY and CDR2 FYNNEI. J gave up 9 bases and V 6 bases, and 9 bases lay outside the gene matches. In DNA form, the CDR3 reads TGTGCCAGCAGGGGTGGACTAGCGGGAATCGGTGAGCAGTTCTTC. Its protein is CASRGGLAGIGEQFF.

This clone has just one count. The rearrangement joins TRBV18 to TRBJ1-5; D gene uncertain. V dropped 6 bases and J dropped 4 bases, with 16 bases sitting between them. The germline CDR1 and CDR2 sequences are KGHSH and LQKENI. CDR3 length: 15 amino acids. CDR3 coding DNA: TGTGCCAGCTCCCCTTCAGATTTGGAGAATCAGCCCCAGCATTTT. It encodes CASSPSDLENQPQHF.

CDR3 residues: CASSSQQGVAEAFF. The DNA of the CDR3 is TGTGCCAGCAGCTCACAGCAGGGGGTGGCTGAAGCTTTCTTT. The rearrangement links TRBV5-5 to TRBJ1-1; TRBD1 matches at 7 bases. This CDR3 has 14 amino acids. V dropped 3 bases and J dropped 6; count of bases not matched to a gene: 8. Per the germline V gene, CDR1 is SGHKS and CDR2 is YYEKEE (reference sequence).

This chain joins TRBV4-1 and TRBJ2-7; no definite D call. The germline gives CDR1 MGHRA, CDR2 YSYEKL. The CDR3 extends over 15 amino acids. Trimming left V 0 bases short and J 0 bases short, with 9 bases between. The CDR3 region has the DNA TGCGCCAGCAGCCAAGATCCAGGAAACTCCTACGAGCAGTACTTC. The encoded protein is CASSQDPGNSYEQYF.